This TCR beta chain is from a study of cytomegalovirus exposure and HLA in healthy donors. Study-wide background: From donors who were HLA-typed, an early data release held 70 million to 90 million unique TCRs. Study-wide results and limits: Most TCR sequences were rare, but some public TCRs occurred in many donors. Reportedly, diagnosis of cytomegalovirus status by the classifier showed high specificity and sensitivity.

13 Jbeta primers and 60 Vbeta primers were used for the PCR. Only in-frame clones appear in the TCRdb table, and some are missing; sequencing was by immunoSEQ multiplex PCR. The data contain 45,000 or so clones, about 73% of them singletons. Comments on this clone: The antigen is unknown.

This CDR3 contains 15 residues. Per the germline V gene, CDR1 is MDHEN and CDR2 is SYDVKM. Germline trimming cut 7 bases from V and 2 bases from J; bases unmatched to any gene: 9. The chain recombines TRBV28 with TRBJ2-7, with 9 bases that match TRBD2. Sequenced material: PBMCs. The TCR was taken from a woman in her 30s in good health and CMV-seronegative. The CDR3 DNA sequence: TGTGCCAGCACCCCGGGGGTAGCGGGGGCCTACGAGCAGTACTTC. Its translation: CASTPGVAGAYEQYF.